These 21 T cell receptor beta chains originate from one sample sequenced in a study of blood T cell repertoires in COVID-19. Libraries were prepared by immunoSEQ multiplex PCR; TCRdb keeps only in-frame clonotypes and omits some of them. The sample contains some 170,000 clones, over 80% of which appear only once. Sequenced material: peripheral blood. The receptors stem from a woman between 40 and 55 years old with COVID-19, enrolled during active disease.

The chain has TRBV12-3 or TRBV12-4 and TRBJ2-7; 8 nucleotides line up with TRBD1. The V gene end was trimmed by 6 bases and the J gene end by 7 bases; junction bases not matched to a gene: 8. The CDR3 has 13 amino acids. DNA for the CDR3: TGTGCCAGCAGCCTCGCAGGGGGCGTTGAGCAGTACTTC. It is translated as CASSLAGGVEQYF.

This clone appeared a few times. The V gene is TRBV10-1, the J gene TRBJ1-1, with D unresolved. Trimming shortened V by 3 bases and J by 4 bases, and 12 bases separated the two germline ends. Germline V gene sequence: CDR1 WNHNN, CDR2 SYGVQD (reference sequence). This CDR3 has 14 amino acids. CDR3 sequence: CASSEYEEFTEAFF. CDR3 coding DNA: TGCGCCAGCAGTGAATATGAGGAATTCACTGAAGCTTTCTTT.

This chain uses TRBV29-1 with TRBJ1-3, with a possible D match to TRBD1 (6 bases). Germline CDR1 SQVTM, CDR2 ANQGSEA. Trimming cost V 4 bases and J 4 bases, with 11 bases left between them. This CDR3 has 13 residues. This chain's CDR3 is CSVAEGTGNTIYF. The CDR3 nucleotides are TGCAGCGTTGCCGAGGGGACAGGAAACACCATATATTTT.

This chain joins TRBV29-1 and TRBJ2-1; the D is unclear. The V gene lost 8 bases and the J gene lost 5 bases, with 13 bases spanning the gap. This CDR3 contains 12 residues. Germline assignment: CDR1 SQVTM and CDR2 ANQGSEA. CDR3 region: CSLSGPDNEQFF. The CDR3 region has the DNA TGCAGCTTGTCTGGGCCGGACAATGAGCAGTTCTTC.

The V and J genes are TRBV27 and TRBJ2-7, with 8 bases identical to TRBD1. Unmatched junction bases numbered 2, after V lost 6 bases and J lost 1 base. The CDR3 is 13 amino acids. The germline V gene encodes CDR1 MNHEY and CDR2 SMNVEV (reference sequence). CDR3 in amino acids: CASRRDRSYEQYF. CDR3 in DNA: TGTGCCAGCAGGCGGGACAGGTCCTACGAGCAGTACTTC.

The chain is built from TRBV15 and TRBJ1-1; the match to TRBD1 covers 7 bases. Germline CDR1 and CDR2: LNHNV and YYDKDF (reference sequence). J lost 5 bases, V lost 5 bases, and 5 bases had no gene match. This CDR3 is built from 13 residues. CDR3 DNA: TGTGCCACCAGCTACAACAGGGGAACTGAAGCTTTCTTT. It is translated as CATSYNRGTEAFF.

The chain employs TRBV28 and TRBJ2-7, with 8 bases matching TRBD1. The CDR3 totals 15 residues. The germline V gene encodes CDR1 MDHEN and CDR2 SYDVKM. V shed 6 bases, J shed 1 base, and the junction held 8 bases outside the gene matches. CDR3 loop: CASSYQGAVSYEQYF. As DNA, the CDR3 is TGTGCCAGCAGCTATCAGGGGGCAGTGTCCTACGAGCAGTACTTC. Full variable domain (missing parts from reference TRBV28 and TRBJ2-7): DVKVTQSSRYLVKRTGEKVFLECVQDMDHENMFWYRQDPGLGLRLIYFSYDVKMKEKGDIPEGYSVSREKKERFSLILESASTNQTSMYLCASSYQGAVSYEQYFGPGTRLTVT.

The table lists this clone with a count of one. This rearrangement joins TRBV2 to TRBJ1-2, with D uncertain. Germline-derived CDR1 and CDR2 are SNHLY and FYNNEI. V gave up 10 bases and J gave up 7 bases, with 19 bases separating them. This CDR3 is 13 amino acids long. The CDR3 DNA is TGTGCCACCCTGAGGAGGAGGGATGGTGGCTACACCTTC. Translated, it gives CATLRRRDGGYTF.

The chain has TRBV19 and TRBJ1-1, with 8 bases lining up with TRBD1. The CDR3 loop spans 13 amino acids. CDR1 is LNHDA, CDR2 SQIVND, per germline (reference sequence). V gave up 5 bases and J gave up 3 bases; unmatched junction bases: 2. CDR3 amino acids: CASSWTGHTEAFF. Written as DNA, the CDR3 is TGTGCCAGTAGTTGGACAGGGCACACTGAAGCTTTCTTT.

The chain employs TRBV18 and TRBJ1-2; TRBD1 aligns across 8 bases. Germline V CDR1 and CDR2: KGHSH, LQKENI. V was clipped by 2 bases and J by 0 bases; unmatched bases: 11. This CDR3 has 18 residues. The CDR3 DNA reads TGTGCCAGCTCACCAGAGCGGACAGGGCCCTCAGCTAACTATGGCTACACCTTC. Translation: CASSPERTGPSANYGYTF.

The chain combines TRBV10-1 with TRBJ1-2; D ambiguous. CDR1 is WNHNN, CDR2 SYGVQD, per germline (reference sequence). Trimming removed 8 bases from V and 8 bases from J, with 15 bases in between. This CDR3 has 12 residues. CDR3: CASQDGSGGYTF. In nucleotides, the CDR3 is TGCGCCAGCCAGGACGGCTCGGGGGGCTACACCTTC.

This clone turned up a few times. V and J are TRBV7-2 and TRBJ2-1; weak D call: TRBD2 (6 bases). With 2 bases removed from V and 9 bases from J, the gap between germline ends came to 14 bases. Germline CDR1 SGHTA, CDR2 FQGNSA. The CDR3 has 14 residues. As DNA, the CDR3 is TGTGCCAGCAGCTTATTTGAAGGCGGGACTGAGCAGTTCTTC. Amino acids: CASSLFEGGTEQFF.

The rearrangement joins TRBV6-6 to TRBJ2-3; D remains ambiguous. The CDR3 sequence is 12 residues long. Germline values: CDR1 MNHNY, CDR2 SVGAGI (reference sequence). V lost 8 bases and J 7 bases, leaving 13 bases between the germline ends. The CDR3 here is CASRGGSNTQYF. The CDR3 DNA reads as TGTGCCAGCCGTGGCGGCTCAAATACGCAGTATTTT.

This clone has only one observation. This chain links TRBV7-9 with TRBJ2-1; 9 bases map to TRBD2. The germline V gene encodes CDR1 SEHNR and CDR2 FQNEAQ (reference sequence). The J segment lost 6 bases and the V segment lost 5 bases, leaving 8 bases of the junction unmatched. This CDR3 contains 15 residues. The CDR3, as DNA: TGTGCCAGCAGCCCCCCGGCGGGGGGGCTCAATGAGCAGTTCTTC. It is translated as CASSPPAGGLNEQFF.

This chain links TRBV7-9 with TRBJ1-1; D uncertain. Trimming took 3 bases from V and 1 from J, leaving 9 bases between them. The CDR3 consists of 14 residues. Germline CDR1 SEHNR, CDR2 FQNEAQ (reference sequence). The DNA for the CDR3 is TGTGCCAGCAGCTTTACAGATACGAACACTGAAGCTTTCTTT. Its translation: CASSFTDTNTEAFF.

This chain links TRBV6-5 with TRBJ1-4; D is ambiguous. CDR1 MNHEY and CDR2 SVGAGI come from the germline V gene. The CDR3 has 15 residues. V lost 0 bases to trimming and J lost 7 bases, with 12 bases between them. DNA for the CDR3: TGTGCCAGCAGTTACTCGAGGGTCTGGGGTGAAAAACTGTTTTTT. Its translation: CASSYSRVWGEKLFF.

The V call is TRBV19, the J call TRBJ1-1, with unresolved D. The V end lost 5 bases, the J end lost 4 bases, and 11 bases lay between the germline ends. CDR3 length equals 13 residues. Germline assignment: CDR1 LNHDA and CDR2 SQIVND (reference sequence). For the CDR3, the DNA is TGTGCCAGTAGTCCCCTCGGCGGCACTGAAGCTTTCTTT. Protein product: CASSPLGGTEAFF.

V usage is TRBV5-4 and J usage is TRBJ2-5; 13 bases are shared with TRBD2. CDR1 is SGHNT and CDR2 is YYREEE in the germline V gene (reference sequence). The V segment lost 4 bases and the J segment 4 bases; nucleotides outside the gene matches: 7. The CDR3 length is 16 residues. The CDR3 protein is CASSGGLAGSGETQYF. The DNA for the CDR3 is TGTGCCAGCAGCGGGGGACTAGCGGGGAGCGGAGAGACCCAGTACTTC.

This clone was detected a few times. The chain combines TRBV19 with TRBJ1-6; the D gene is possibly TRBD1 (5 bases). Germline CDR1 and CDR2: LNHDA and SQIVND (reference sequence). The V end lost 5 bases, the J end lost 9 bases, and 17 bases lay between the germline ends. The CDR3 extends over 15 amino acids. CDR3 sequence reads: CASSPGVSGGSPLHF. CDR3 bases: TGTGCCAGTAGTCCCGGGGTTTCCGGGGGTTCACCCCTCCACTTT.

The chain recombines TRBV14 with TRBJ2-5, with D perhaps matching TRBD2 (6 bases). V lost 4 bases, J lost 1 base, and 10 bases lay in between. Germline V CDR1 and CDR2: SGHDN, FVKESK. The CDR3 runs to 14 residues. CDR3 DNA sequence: TGTGCCAGCAGCCGCCACGGGGGCCAAGAGACCCAGTACTTC. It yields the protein CASSRHGGQETQYF.

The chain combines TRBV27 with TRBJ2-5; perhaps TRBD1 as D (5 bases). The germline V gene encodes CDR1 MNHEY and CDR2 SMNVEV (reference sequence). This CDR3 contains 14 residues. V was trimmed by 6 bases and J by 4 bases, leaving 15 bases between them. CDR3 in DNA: TGTGCCAGCAGCCAGGGCAGTCCCCCAGAGACCCAGTACTTC. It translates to CASSQGSPPETQYF.